This T cell receptor (beta chain) was documented in a study of blood T cell repertoires in COVID-19. The wider study: Sites in the United States, Italy and Spain provided acute and convalescent COVID-19 samples. The analysed material was cDNA or gDNA that came from T cells, B-cell-depleted T cells, or PBMCs.

With 3 bases removed from V and 3 bases from J, the gap between germline ends came to 6 bases. This CDR3 is built from 12 residues. Germline V CDR1 and CDR2: SGDLS, YYNGEE. Cohorts were assigned according to the clinical history that participants reported. Exposed participants encountered a COVID-19 case during the 2 weeks preceding study entry. Using immunoSEQ multiplex PCR, the repertoire was profiled, and TCRdb retains in-frame clones only, with some absent. The sample holds a few hundred thousand clones; approximately 91% are singletons and the top ten take around 0.86%. The sequence was obtained from a woman in her 40s who had been exposed to COVID-19. Sequencing input: PBMCs or T cells enriched from blood (not recorded which). The chain employs TRBV9 and TRBJ1-1; D unresolved. The CDR3 coding sequence is TGTGCCAGCAGCGAAGGAGACACTGAAGCTTTCTTT. Translated, it gives CASSEGDTEAFF.